Listed below are T cell receptor beta chains from one sample, sequenced in a study of blood T cell repertoires in COVID-19. Profiled with immunoSEQ multiplex PCR; TCRdb holds only in-frame clones, not every one. The sample holds hundreds of thousands of clones, roughly nine tenths seen once. The sequenced sample consisted of PBMCs or T cells enriched from blood (not recorded which). Source of these receptors: a man aged 55 to 70 who had recovered from COVID-19. Both conserved end residues are part of each CDR3. D genes are given only for firm matches. Only some rows state a clone size, as once, few, many or a class for expanded clones.

J | size | V | D | DNA | CDR3
TRBJ1-1 | NA | TRBV20-1 | NA | TGCAGTGCCCCCGAGGAGACTGAAGCTTTCTTT | CSAPEETEAFF
TRBJ2-7 | NA | TRBV25-1 | NA | TGTGCCAGCAGTGATCATGTTGGGACAAGGACCTACGAGCAGTACTTC | CASSDHVGTRTYEQYF
TRBJ1-5 | NA | TRBV6-1 | TRBD1 | TGTGCCAGCAGGGAACGTTTAGGACAGGGGTATCAGCCCCAGCATTTT | CASRERLGQGYQPQHF
TRBJ1-5 | NA | TRBV30 | NA | TGTGCCTGGAGTGAGGGTAGGGGGAGTCAGCCCCAGCATTTT | CAWSEGRGSQPQHF
TRBJ1-2 | NA | TRBV4-3 | NA | TGCGCCAGCAGCCAAGACCCGGGGTTGTCCTATGGCTACACCTTC | CASSQDPGLSYGYTF
TRBJ2-1 | NA | TRBV7-3 | TRBD1 | TGTGCCAGCAGCTTCCCCGGGGACAGGGGGCACAATGAGCAGTTCTTC | CASSFPGDRGHNEQFF
TRBJ1-6 | NA | TRBV19 | NA | TGTGCCAGTAGTATGAGGGAGGCCGTACCCCTCCACTTT | CASSMREAVPLHF
TRBJ2-1 | NA | TRBV27 | TRBD2 | TGTGCCAGCAAAAGGGCGGGGGGCCACAATGAGCAGTTCTTC | CASKRAGGHNEQFF
TRBJ2-7 | NA | TRBV30 | TRBD2 | TGTGCCTCCCGAAAGTCCAGCGGGAGGGCCTCCTCCTACGAGCAGTACTTC | CASRKSSGRASSYEQYF
TRBJ1-1 | NA | TRBV6-1 | NA | TGTGCCAGCAGTGAATATTGGGGAGGCACTGAAGCTTTCTTT | CASSEYWGGTEAFF
TRBJ1-1 | NA | TRBV4-3 | NA | TGCGCCAGCAGCTTCCTCGCGGGGAACACTGAAGCTTTCTTT | CASSFLAGNTEAFF
TRBJ1-2 | NA | TRBV24-1 | NA | TGTGCCACCAGTGAACAGGGCCTACCCTATGGCTACACCTTC | CATSEQGLPYGYTF
TRBJ1-1 | once | TRBV19 | TRBD1 | TGTGCCAGTAGTTTTCGGACAGGCGGTGAAGCTTTCTTT | CASSFRTGGEAFF
TRBJ2-1 | NA | TRBV15 | TRBD2 | TGTGCCACCAGCCTTCACCGACTAGCGGGGCCCAATGAGCAGTTCTTC | CATSLHRLAGPNEQFF
TRBJ2-7 | NA | TRBV7-3 | NA | TGTGCCAGCAGCCTCCACAGGGGAGGCGAGCAGTACTTC | CASSLHRGGEQYF
TRBJ1-4 | NA | TRBV7-9 | NA | TGTGCCAGCAGCTTAGGGGATTTGACTATTGTAGGCGAAAAACTGTTTTTT | CASSLGDLTIVGEKLFF
TRBJ2-2 | NA | TRBV19 | NA | TGTGCCAGTAGTACCCAGGGGACCGGGGAGCTGTTTTTT | CASSTQGTGELFF
TRBJ2-3 | NA | TRBV12-3/TRBV12-4 | NA | TGTGCCAGCATCAAACTAACATCCGATACGCAGTATTTT | CASIKLTSDTQYF
TRBJ1-3 | NA | TRBV30 | TRBD1 | TGTGCCTGGAGTGTGCAGGGGGCAGCTGGAAACACCATATATTTT | CAWSVQGAAGNTIYF
TRBJ2-1 | NA | TRBV10-3 | TRBD2 | TGTGCCACTAGACTAGCGGGGGGGCAAGAGCAGTTCTTC | CATRLAGGQEQFF
TRBJ1-3 | NA | TRBV7-9 | NA | TGTGCCAGCAGCTTAGTATCGGAGAACACCATATATTTT | CASSLVSENTIYF
TRBJ2-1 | once | TRBV6-4 | TRBD2 | TGTGCCAGCAGTGACGAGCCTAGCGGGAGGGCCTATGAGCAGTTCTTC | CASSDEPSGRAYEQFF
TRBJ2-5 | few | TRBV15 | NA | TGTGCCACCAGCAGAGATGGGCGTGGGACCCAGTACTTC | CATSRDGRGTQYF
TRBJ2-7 | NA | TRBV21-1 | NA | TGTGCCAGCACCCCCCAACCTAGCTCCTCCGAGCAGTACTTC | CASTPQPSSSEQYF
TRBJ1-1 | NA | TRBV3-1/TRBV3-2 | NA | TGTGCCAGCAGCCAATACGGGGGAACTGAAGCTTTCTTT | CASSQYGGTEAFF
TRBJ1-2 | NA | TRBV5-6 | NA | TGTGCCAGCAGCTTGGCGGCAGCTAGTCACTATGGCTACACCTTC | CASSLAAASHYGYTF
TRBJ2-3 | NA | TRBV28 | NA | TGTGCCAGCAGCCAGTGGGGACTGAGCACAGATACGCAGTATTTT | CASSQWGLSTDTQYF
TRBJ1-1 | NA | TRBV4-2 | NA | TGTGCCAGCAGCCAACCGGGGAGGAACACTGAAGCTTTCTTT | CASSQPGRNTEAFF
TRBJ1-4 | once | TRBV19 | NA | TGTGCCAGTAGTCGGCCTCGGGAGGAAGAAAAACTGTTTTTT | CASSRPREEEKLFF
TRBJ2-7 | NA | TRBV7-9 | TRBD2 | TGTGCCAGCAGCCTTAGCGGGGGGGTTTACGAGCAGTACTTC | CASSLSGGVYEQYF
TRBJ2-3 | NA | TRBV29-1 | TRBD1 | TGCAGCGTTTTACAGGGGGCCAGCACAGATACGCAGTATTTT | CSVLQGASTDTQYF
TRBJ1-1 | NA | TRBV7-9 | NA | TGTGCCAGCAGTCAGATCAGGGTTGAGAACACTGAAGCTTTCTTT | CASSQIRVENTEAFF
TRBJ2-1 | NA | TRBV5-4 | TRBD2 | TGTGCCAGCAGCACTAGCGGACCCAAATACAATGAGCAGTTCTTC | CASSTSGPKYNEQFF
TRBJ1-1 | NA | TRBV14 | NA | TGTGCCAGCAGCCTAGGCGTGAGGAGAACTGAAGCTTTCTTT | CASSLGVRRTEAFF
TRBJ2-1 | once | TRBV10-3 | NA | TGTGCCATCAGTTTGACAGACAATGAGCAGTTCTTC | CAISLTDNEQFF
TRBJ1-2 | once | TRBV4-1 | NA | TGCGCCAGCAGCCCGAGACTTGACTATGGCTACACCTTC | CASSPRLDYGYTF
TRBJ2-1 | NA | TRBV15 | NA | TGTGCCACCACGAAAAGTCCGGGACTCTTCCAGAATGAGCAGTTCTTC | CATTKSPGLFQNEQFF